These 26 T cell receptor beta chains originate from one sample sequenced in a study of T cell changes during pregnancy in multiple sclerosis. TCRdb's copy holds only in-frame clones and misses some; the assay was immunoSEQ multiplex PCR. The repertoire holds about 41,000 clones, with about 89% as singletons. Sequences were derived from CD4+ T cells from peripheral blood mononuclear cells, sampled in the first trimester of pregnancy. The receptor set was obtained from a female donor with multiple sclerosis, enrolled in a pregnancy study.

The V gene is TRBV6-1, the J gene TRBJ1-1; weak D call: TRBD1 (5 bases). The CDR3 has 14 amino acids. Trimming cost V 7 bases and J 4 bases, with 16 bases left between them. The germline V gene encodes CDR1 MNHNS and CDR2 SASEGT. CDR3 DNA sequence: TGTGCCAGCAAAGGGGCAGGGTCCGGCACTGAAGCTTTCTTT. It yields the protein CASKGAGSGTEAFF.

This sequence joins TRBV19 and TRBJ2-7; D gene ambiguous. The V gene's germline CDR1 is LNHDA and CDR2 SQIVND (reference sequence). CDR3 length: 14 residues. Trimming cost V 1 base and J 3 bases, with 10 bases left between them. The CDR3 here is CASSIGADNYEQYF. The CDR3 bases are TGTGCCAGTAGTATAGGCGCCGATAACTACGAGCAGTACTTC.

The chain joins TRBV7-3 to TRBJ2-2, with 12 bases aligning to TRBD2. Germline assignment: CDR1 SGHTA and CDR2 FQGTGA. This CDR3 is 18 amino acids long. Unmatched junction bases numbered 8, after V lost 5 bases and J lost 1 base. DNA for the CDR3: TGTGCCAGCAGCAGATCTGGACTAGCGGGACTGAACACCGGGGAGCTGTTTTTT. The encoded protein is CASSRSGLAGLNTGELFF. Looking up the rest from reference TRBV7-3 and TRBJ2-2 gives the full variable domain: GAGVSQTPSNKVTEKGKYVELRCDPISGHTALYWYRQSLGQGPEFLIYFQGTGAADDSGLPNDRFFAVRPEGSVSTLKIQRTERGDSAVYLCASSRSGLAGLNTGELFFGEGSRLTVL.

The chain joins TRBV5-8 to TRBJ2-2, with TRBD2 identical over 9 bases. Per the germline V gene, CDR1 is SGHTS and CDR2 is YDEGEE. V was pared by 1 base and J by 3 bases, with 7 bases of the junction left unmatched. The CDR3 spans 17 residues. CDR3 protein: CASSLLALAGYTGELFF. The DNA of the CDR3 is TGTGCCAGCAGCTTGCTTGCGCTAGCGGGATACACCGGGGAGCTGTTTTTT.

CDR3 nucleotides: TGTGCCAGCAGCAAGAGCGGGGCAGCCTCTGGAAACACCATATATTTT. Its translation is CASSKSGAASGNTIYF. The rearrangement joins TRBV9 to TRBJ1-3, with D possibly matching TRBD1 (5 bases). Germline CDR1 is SGDLS and CDR2 is YYNGEE. Trimming shortened V by 4 bases and J by 0 bases, and 14 bases separated the two germline ends. CDR3 length equals 16 residues. Combining the CDR3 with reference TRBV9 and TRBJ1-3 gives the whole variable domain DSGVTQTPKHLITATGQRVTLRCSPRSGDLSVYWYQQSLDQGLQFLIQYYNGEERAKGNILERFSAQQFPDLHSELNLSSLELGDSALYFCASSKSGAASGNTIYFGEGSWLTVV.

The chain employs TRBV7-9 and TRBJ1-1; tentatively, D is TRBD1 (5 bases). The ends were cut back, 7 bases at V and 2 bases at J, with 17 bases in the middle. This CDR3 contains 15 residues. The germline CDR1 and CDR2 sequences are SEHNR and FQNEAQ (reference sequence). CDR3 in amino acids: CASTRGLGPNTEAFF. CDR3 coding DNA: TGTGCCAGCACTCGTGGGCTGGGGCCCAACACTGAAGCTTTCTTT.

This chain links TRBV30 with TRBJ1-2; 9 bases fit TRBD1. Germline loops: CDR1 GTSNPN, CDR2 SVGIG (reference sequence). The CDR3 is 13 residues long. The junction had 2 bases not matched to a gene; V was cut back by 0 bases and J by 6 bases. In nucleotides, the CDR3 is TGTGCCTGGAGTGTAACAGGGGGCCATGGCTACACCTTC. Translating gives CAWSVTGGHGYTF. The entire variable domain, with the rest obtained from reference TRBV30 and TRBJ1-2, is as follows: SQTIHQWPATLVQPVGSPLSLECTVEGTSNPNLYWYRQAAGRGLQLLFYSVGIGQISSEVPQNLSASRPQDRQFILSSKKLLLSDSGFYLCAWSVTGGHGYTFGSGTRLTVV.

With respect to this clone: The sample holds other DNA sequences that translate to the same CDR3. The chain is built from TRBV6-5 and TRBJ2-7, with 7 bases matching TRBD1. Germline CDR1 is MNHEY and CDR2 is SVGAGI. The CDR3 covers 12 residues. J lost 6 bases, V lost 3 bases, and 2 bases had no gene match. The CDR3 reads CASSYSGGEQYF. In DNA form, the CDR3 reads TGTGCCAGCAGTTATTCAGGGGGCGAGCAGTACTTC.

This clone was seen only once. V usage is TRBV7-9 and J usage is TRBJ2-1; D possibly corresponds to TRBD2 (5 bases). Germline lookup yields CDR1 SEHNR and CDR2 FQNEAQ (reference sequence). The CDR3 contains 13 residues. V was cut by 11 bases and J by 2 bases, with 13 bases left in between. CDR3 amino acids: CASGEMTYNEQFF. The CDR3 region has the DNA TGTGCCTCCGGGGAGATGACCTACAATGAGCAGTTCTTC.

The chain combines TRBV7-9 with TRBJ2-1; 8 bases line up with TRBD2. CDR1 and CDR2 from the germline V gene are SEHNR and FQNEAQ (reference sequence). Trimming took 7 bases from V and 14 from J; bases not matched to a gene: 7. The CDR3 contains 11 residues. The CDR3 here is CASTPGGSEFF. DNA for the CDR3: TGTGCCAGCACCCCGGGGGGGTCCGAGTTCTTC. The full variable domain, in which reference TRBV7-9 and TRBJ2-1 provide the parts outside the CDR3, is DTGVSQNPRHKITKRGQNVTFRCDPISEHNRLYWYRQTLGQGPEFLTYFQNEAQLEKSRLLSDRFSAERPKGSFSTLEIQRTEQGDSAMYLCASTPGGSEFFGPGTRLTVL.

The J gene is TRBJ2-7, the V gene TRBV6-1, with 10 positions matching TRBD2. The CDR3 loop spans 14 amino acids. CDR1 MNHNS and CDR2 SASEGT come from the germline V gene. The V and J ends lost 5 bases and 7 bases, in that order; junction bases with no gene match: 8. CDR3 sequence: CASSKREGLGEQYF. The CDR3 DNA reads as TGTGCCAGCAGTAAGCGGGAGGGCCTGGGTGAGCAGTACTTC.

As concerns this clone: A read error may produce the germline difference seen at one junction end. The rearrangement links TRBV7-3 to TRBJ1-2; D may be TRBD1 (6 bases). The CDR3 extends over 16 amino acids. Germline CDR1 reads SGHTA; CDR2 reads FQGTGA. The CDR3 nucleotides read TGTGCCAGCAGCTTAAATGTTAGTCCGAGTCAACAGGGTATCTTCTTC. It codes for CASSLNVSPSQQGIFF.

The chain recombines TRBV27 with TRBJ2-1, with D possibly being TRBD2 (6 bases). The germline V gene encodes CDR1 MNHEY and CDR2 SMNVEV (reference sequence). There are 15 residues in the CDR3. V gave up 0 bases and J gave up 8 bases, with 14 bases separating them. CDR3 in amino acids: CASSLSGGKRDEQFF. For the CDR3, the DNA is TGTGCCAGCAGTTTATCTGGCGGGAAACGGGATGAGCAGTTCTTC.

This chain uses TRBV28 with TRBJ2-7; D is possibly TRBD1 (8 bases). V was shortened by 4 bases and J by 4 bases, with 23 bases between the two germline ends. The CDR3 is 17 amino acids. CDR1 and CDR2 from the germline V gene are MDHEN and SYDVKM. The CDR3 here is CASSSLPNRGRGYEQYF. CDR3 bases: TGTGCCAGCAGTTCCCTCCCCAACAGGGGGAGGGGGTACGAGCAGTACTTC.

The rearrangement joins TRBV27 to TRBJ2-3, with 9 nucleotides matching TRBD1. In germline, CDR1 is MNHEY, CDR2 SMNVEV (reference sequence). CDR3 length: 18 amino acids. The V and J ends lost 3 bases and 0 bases, in that order; junction bases with no gene match: 10. DNA of the CDR3: TGTGCCAGCAGTTTTTACAGGGGGCGTCCCGTTAGCACAGATACGCAGTATTTT. Translated, it gives CASSFYRGRPVSTDTQYF.

This clone was detected ten times or more. The genes are TRBV11-3 and TRBJ2-5, with 7 bases lining up with TRBD1. CDR3 length: 13 residues. J gave up 2 bases and V 4 bases, and 1 base lay outside the gene matches. CDR1 and CDR2 from the germline V gene are SGHNT and YENEEA. CDR3: CASSSGQQETQYF. The CDR3 DNA is TGTGCCAGCAGCTCGGGACAGCAAGAGACCCAGTACTTC.

The J gene is TRBJ1-1, the V gene TRBV2; TRBD1 aligns across 8 bases. Germline CDR1 reads SNHLY; CDR2 reads FYNNEI. J gave up 1 base and V 8 bases, and 9 bases lay outside the gene matches. The CDR3 contains 15 residues. This CDR3 is CASLGRQGWNTEAFF. The CDR3 DNA reads TGTGCCAGCCTTGGGAGACAGGGGTGGAACACTGAAGCTTTCTTT. Drawing the rest from reference TRBV2 and TRBJ1-1, the complete variable domain is EPEVTQTPSHQVTQMGQEVILRCVPISNHLYFYWYRQILGQKVEFLVSFYNNEISEKSEIFDDQFSVERPDGSNFTLKIRSTKLEDSAMYFCASLGRQGWNTEAFFGQGTRLTVV.

The chain employs TRBV7-2 and TRBJ2-6; TRBD1 agrees at 9 bases. The V segment lost 7 bases and the J segment 2 bases; nucleotides outside the gene matches: 6. This CDR3 is built from 16 residues. CDR1 and CDR2 (germline): SGHTA, FQGNSA. CDR3 amino acids: CASTDRGGTGANVLTF. The CDR3 DNA sequence: TGTGCCAGCACAGACAGGGGGGGAACTGGGGCCAACGTCCTGACTTTC.

This chain joins TRBV7-2 and TRBJ2-2; 7 nucleotides match TRBD2. The CDR3 spans 15 residues. CDR1 and CDR2 from the germline V gene are SGHTA and FQGNSA. V shed 1 base and J 4 bases; nucleotides not matched to a gene: 3. This chain's CDR3 is CASSLGLAGTGELFF. The CDR3 nucleotides are TGTGCCAGCAGCTTAGGACTAGCAGGCACCGGGGAGCTGTTTTTT.

The chain has TRBV5-5 and TRBJ2-5; 8 positions agree with TRBD2. The V gene's germline CDR1 is SGHKS and CDR2 YYEKEE (reference sequence). Trimming at V came to 1 base and at J to 1 base, leaving 15 bases not matched to a gene. The CDR3 covers 19 residues. The CDR3 loop reads CASSLWLAGSGAVQETQYF. The DNA for the CDR3 is TGTGCCAGCAGCTTGTGGCTAGCGGGTTCGGGTGCAGTCCAAGAGACCCAGTACTTC.

This clone was found once. This sequence joins TRBV27 and TRBJ2-7; 9 bases are a match to TRBD1. J gave up 3 bases and V 1 base, and 10 bases lay outside the gene matches. The germline V gene has CDR1 MNHEY and CDR2 SMNVEV (reference sequence). There are 17 residues in the CDR3. CDR3 in DNA: TGTGCCAGCAGTTTATTGCGCCGGACAGGGGTGATCTACGAGCAGTACTTC. It encodes CASSLLRRTGVIYEQYF.

V usage is TRBV7-2 and J usage is TRBJ2-1, with TRBD2 identical over 7 bases. Trimming at V came to 0 bases and at J to 5 bases, leaving 7 bases not matched to a gene. From germline, CDR1 is SGHTA and CDR2 FQGNSA. The CDR3 covers 16 residues. The CDR3 loop reads CASSLARGGRNNEQFF. The CDR3 region has the DNA TGTGCCAGCAGCTTAGCGCGAGGCGGGAGAAACAATGAGCAGTTCTTC.

V gene TRBV7-9 combines with J gene TRBJ2-7, with 8 bases fitting TRBD1. In germline, CDR1 is SEHNR, CDR2 FQNEAQ (reference sequence). V dropped 5 bases and J dropped 5; count of bases not matched to a gene: 11. The CDR3 is made up of 15 amino acids. The CDR3 loop is CASSGGQGRTHEQYF. In DNA form, the CDR3 reads TGTGCCAGCAGCGGAGGACAGGGACGTACCCACGAGCAGTACTTC.

This chain connects TRBV9 to TRBJ1-1; no definite D call. Germline CDR1 and CDR2: SGDLS and YYNGEE. V was pared by 0 bases and J by 5 bases, with 11 bases between. The CDR3 totals 14 residues. CDR3 region: CASSVVAEATEAFF. The CDR3 DNA reads TGTGCCAGCAGCGTAGTCGCCGAAGCAACTGAAGCTTTCTTT.

The V and J genes are TRBV29-1 and TRBJ1-2, with 9 positions matching TRBD1. From germline, CDR1 is SQVTM and CDR2 ANQGSEA. CDR3 length: 14 residues. Losses at the gene ends were 8 bases for V and 2 bases for J; bases not matched to a gene: 9. The CDR3 is CSCGTGPENYGYTF. As DNA, the CDR3 is TGCAGCTGCGGGACAGGGCCCGAGAACTATGGCTACACCTTC.

The rearrangement joins TRBV7-6 to TRBJ2-3; 11 nucleotides match TRBD2. CDR1 and CDR2 from the germline V gene are SGHVS and FNYEAQ. The CDR3 totals 15 residues. Germline trimming cut 1 base from V and 4 bases from J; bases unmatched to any gene: 1. The CDR3 loop is CASSLGTSGPDTQYF. CDR3 DNA sequence: TGTGCCAGCAGCTTAGGGACTAGCGGGCCAGATACGCAGTATTTT.